Reported below is one TCR beta chain. The V gene end was trimmed by 4 bases and the J gene end by 6 bases; junction bases not matched to a gene: 5. CDR3 length equals 13 residues. Germline V gene data show CDR1 as MNHEY and CDR2 as SMNVEV (reference sequence). These data come from a study of blood T cell repertoires in COVID-19. Looking at the study overall: COVID-19 samples collected from the United States, Italy and Spain covered acute and convalescent phases. In each case, the material was cDNA or gDNA derived from T cells, B-cell-depleted T cells, or PBMCs.

Authors' analysis steps: Using reference gene primer amplification, nucleated cell counts were estimated. Generated by immunoSEQ multiplex PCR, the TCRdb table keeps only in-frame clones and is missing some. The V and J calls and clone size were taken over from that table, and D and trimming were inferred from the DNA. This sample has roughly 200,000 clones; around 90% occur once, and the top ten carry around 2.7%. The V gene is TRBV27, the J gene TRBJ1-2, with 7 bases lining up with TRBD1. Sequencing used peripheral blood. The TCR originated in a man aged 35 to 55 with active or convalescent COVID-19. CDR3 sequence: CASSSTGRDGYTF. CDR3 nucleotides: TGTGCCAGCAGTTCGACAGGGAGAGATGGCTACACCTTC.